Listed below are T cell receptor beta chains from one sample, sequenced in a study of cytomegalovirus exposure and HLA in healthy donors. Repertoires were generated with immunoSEQ multiplex PCR, while TCRdb's copy carries only in-frame clones and drops some. The sample yields approximately 97,000 clones, roughly two thirds seen once. The sequenced material came from PBMCs. These receptors were taken from a man between 35 and 55 years old in good health and CMV-seronegative. CDR3s include the opening cysteine and the closing phenylalanine or tryptophan. A D gene is named only where the DNA matches it firmly. Not all rows give a size; the values are once, few, many and, for expanded clones, a class.

cdr3_nt: TGTGCCAGCAGCTTAGATCGTCCCAGGGGGCTGGGGGGCTACACCTTC
cdr3_aa: CASSLDRPRGLGGYTF
j_call: TRBJ1-2
d_call: TRBD1
v_call: TRBV11-2
clone_size: .

cdr3_nt: TGTGCCAGCAGCCCCACAGGGTTGGGCAATCAGCCCCAGCATTTT
cdr3_aa: CASSPTGLGNQPQHF
j_call: TRBJ1-5
d_call: .
v_call: TRBV7-2
clone_size: .

cdr3_nt: TGTGCCAGCAGCCAACAGGGGCATGATACGCAGTATTTT
cdr3_aa: CASSQQGHDTQYF
j_call: TRBJ2-3
d_call: TRBD1
v_call: TRBV2
clone_size: .

cdr3_nt: TGTGCCAGCAGCCTCGGACAGGGGGACGAGCAGTACTTC
cdr3_aa: CASSLGQGDEQYF
j_call: TRBJ2-7
d_call: TRBD1
v_call: TRBV4-2
clone_size: .

cdr3_nt: TGTGCCAGCAGTTACCATCGACAGGGTAGGGCACCCCTCCACTTT
cdr3_aa: CASSYHRQGRAPLHF
j_call: TRBJ1-6
d_call: TRBD1
v_call: TRBV6-5
clone_size: few

cdr3_nt: TGTGCCAGCAGTTTACACAGGGGCAACTATGGCTACACCTTC
cdr3_aa: CASSLHRGNYGYTF
j_call: TRBJ1-2
d_call: TRBD1
v_call: TRBV28
clone_size: .

cdr3_nt: TGTGCCAGCAGTGACCAAATTCTACGGACAGGACCCTTCCAGACCCAGTACTTC
cdr3_aa: CASSDQILRTGPFQTQYF
j_call: TRBJ2-5
d_call: TRBD1
v_call: TRBV6-4
clone_size: .

cdr3_nt: TGTGCCAGCAGTTTAGGGCAACAGCCCCAGCATTTT
cdr3_aa: CASSLGQQPQHF
j_call: TRBJ1-5
d_call: .
v_call: TRBV28
clone_size: .

cdr3_nt: TGCGCCAGCAGCCATCGAAAAGGGGCTGGGGAGGGGCCCGGGGAGCTGTTTTTT
cdr3_aa: CASSHRKGAGEGPGELFF
j_call: TRBJ2-2
d_call: TRBD2
v_call: TRBV4-1
clone_size: .

cdr3_nt: TGTGCCAGCAAGGGACAAACTTACGCCGAGCAGTACTTC
cdr3_aa: CASKGQTYAEQYF
j_call: TRBJ2-7
d_call: .
v_call: TRBV4-2
clone_size: .

cdr3_nt: TGTGCCAGTAGTATTTTGGGGGGGGATCAGCCCCAGCATTTT
cdr3_aa: CASSILGGDQPQHF
j_call: TRBJ1-5
d_call: .
v_call: TRBV19
clone_size: .

cdr3_nt: TGTGCCAGCAGTCCCTCGGGTAGCGGGGCGTACAATGAGCAGTTCTTC
cdr3_aa: CASSPSGSGAYNEQFF
j_call: TRBJ2-1
d_call: TRBD2
v_call: TRBV6-4
clone_size: .

cdr3_nt: TGTGCCAGCAGTGAAGGGGCAGGCACAGATACGCAGTATTTT
cdr3_aa: CASSEGAGTDTQYF
j_call: TRBJ2-3
d_call: .
v_call: TRBV6-1
clone_size: .

cdr3_nt: TGTGCCAGCAGTGTAGGCGGAGACACTGAAGCTTTCTTT
cdr3_aa: CASSVGGDTEAFF
j_call: TRBJ1-1
d_call: .
v_call: TRBV2
clone_size: few

cdr3_nt: TGTGCCACCAGTAGGACAGGGGGTGCTGAAAAACTGTTTTTT
cdr3_aa: CATSRTGGAEKLFF
j_call: TRBJ1-4
d_call: TRBD1
v_call: TRBV15
clone_size: .

cdr3_nt: TGTGCCAGCAGACCAGGGGGCTCAAATGAAAAACTGTTTTTT
cdr3_aa: CASRPGGSNEKLFF
j_call: TRBJ1-4
d_call: TRBD1
v_call: TRBV6-5
clone_size: once